Listed here is a single T cell receptor (beta chain). The clone's antigen remains unknown. No per-base quality is available; no much larger clone lies one base away. Library preparation used the immunoSEQ multiplex PCR assay. For the multiplex PCR, a mixture combining 60 forward primers for TCR Vbeta segments and 13 reverse primers for TCR Jbeta segments was used. A multiplex PCR assay on genomic DNA amplified the CDR3 region of rearranged TCR beta genes. The Illumina HiSeq System was used to sequence the amplified TCR beta libraries as 87-base-pair reads. The original pipeline was this. A later analysis counted about 82 million unique TCR beta chains across the 500 to 850 repertoires, and around 9.9 million of these chains were shared by at least two donors. Raw reads were error-corrected and collapsed into unique sequences by a nearest-neighbor algorithm in which closely related sequences were merged to remove PCR and sequencing errors. V, D and J gene segments were assigned by aligning CDR3 sequences to IMGT reference sequences. For a sequence to be retained, a match of at least six nucleotides to both a V gene segment and a J gene segment was required. A rearrangement was called productive if the CDR3 had no stop codons and remained in frame with V and J, and every other rearrangement was called non-productive. CDR3 was defined according to IMGT convention as the region running from the second conserved V-encoded cysteine to the conserved J-encoded phenylalanine. Sequences without an unambiguous match to a single V gene segment were excluded from the earlier analysis of about 600 of the donors. An earlier analysis of a few hundred of the donors called V segments functional above 56.7% productive rearrangements and segregating when the between-donor standard deviation exceeded 5%. A statistical classification framework was built for diagnosing cytomegalovirus status from the catalog of TCR beta chain sequences. In a later analysis, TCR nucleotide sequences were compared against IMGT/GENE-DB human TR gene sequences so that V and J genes could be assigned. The TCRdist pipeline was used in a later analysis to assign CDR3 sequences and most-parsimonious VDJ recombination scenarios. A later analysis defined each TCR beta chain by its CDR3 amino acid sequence plus V-gene family, and excluded reads lacking a unique V-gene family. To address suspected cross-contamination and a sequencing artifact, a later analysis removed approximately 600 highly shared, low-generation-probability nucleotide sequences. In a later analysis, a clonal expansion index was calculated for each public chain from normalized within-repertoire ranks of inferred template counts. In a later analysis, generation probabilities were computed with a VDJ recombination model fitted to out-of-frame rearrangements, and the resulting probabilities were checked against IGoR. In a later analysis, hypergeometric tests were used to score TCR-TCR, TCR-HLA and TCR-CMV co-occurrence, with a repertoire-size bias correction applied to TCR pairs. In a later analysis, false discovery rates were estimated by permuting HLA or CMV assignments 20 times. In a later analysis, co-occurring TCRs were grouped using DBSCAN, with TCRdist sequence similarity added in when clustering inside HLA-allele-positive subsets. Repertoires with fewer than 30,000 or more than 120,000 public chains, plus five repertoires with anomalous nucleotide sharing, were excluded from co-occurrence clustering. The table comes from immuneACCESS by way of TCRdb, which keeps in-frame sequences with V and J called. Part of the clones is missing from these tables; in studies checked, under half for an unresolved V gene and the rest for unknown reasons. V and J calls plus clone size are reproduced from that table; the DNA served to infer D and trimming. The sample records around 70,000 clones, approximately 75% of which are singletons. Together, the top ten hold about 12% of the sample.

The source of the sample is a study of cytomegalovirus exposure and HLA in healthy donors (dated by TCRdb to about 2017). Turning to the overall study: According to an earlier analysis of 587 of the donors, 150 million to 200 million T cells yielded 120 million or so unique TCR beta sequences and less than 300 Gb of sequence data. The later analysis used no new phenotypic data to find candidate immune exposures, relying instead on TCR beta sequences and their occurrence across donors. All discovery cohort repertoires had been generated using a single sequencing platform. An earlier analysis of more than 450 of the donors used high-throughput TCR beta sequencing to judge whether each TCR beta V gene segment behaved as functional or pseudogenic. Of the 300 to 500 genotyped donors, 81% were placed in the genetic ancestry cluster associated with self-reported Caucasian donors. To predict cytomegalovirus infection status, the study brought together high-throughput TCR immunosequencing, statistical association of individual TCRs with disease status, and machine learning. Donor age, sex, ethnicity and CMV serostatus were compiled together with the repertoire data. Along with the roughly 700-subject first cohort, a separate validation cohort of about 110 different subjects was used. Among over 350 genotyped donors of the cohort, an average of about 240,000 unique TCR beta nucleotide sequences were sequenced per donor, roughly a sixth of them non-productive. An early release covering roughly 640 HLA-typed donors comprised about 300 gigabases of sequencing data and around 86 million unique TCR sequences. The number of typed donors differed by locus: 629-630 for A, B, C, DRB1 and DQB1; some 500 for DQA1; approximately 600 for DPA1; and some 450 for DPB1. The study profiled the T cell repertoires of approximately 700 subjects by immunosequencing and related them to cytomegalovirus serostatus. Both class I and class II loci were covered by HLA typing, at four-digit resolution. Genome-wide SNP genotypes for about 60% of the roughly 700 donors were used in a later genetic analysis, which treated that subset as a discovery cohort. In a later analysis, previously published TCR beta repertoires from hundreds of donors were re-analyzed and high-resolution HLA genotyping was added so that TCR occurrence patterns could be studied. Four or five DR-DQ haplotypes were handled as single units for association and clustering, since linkage in the cohort was strong. The study was designed to test whether signatures of past pathogen exposure could be identified by cataloging public T cell receptors. Study-wide conclusions, independent of this receptor: When HLA alleles, especially DR and DQ, strongly co-occurred, attributing TCR associations to individual alleles was difficult. Because some donors lacked HLA typing at each locus, the association tests relied only on the typed subset. In an earlier analysis of about 550 of the donors, most TCR beta V segments were observed in productive rearrangements about 87% or about 30% of the time, broadly matching IMGT annotations. Immune exposure information for the cohort was limited to CMV serostatus. A few of the identified cytomegalovirus-associated TCR beta chains were confirmed in vitro to be specific for cytomegalovirus antigens. The earlier analysis of fewer than 750 of the donors excluded approximately 15 rarely observed V segments, including chromosome 9 orphons, because counts were too low. Linkage disequilibrium might explain the correlated functional status among segregating V segments, but an unknown experimental factor could not be ruled out. Because the 87-base-pair reads could not distinguish some IMGT-functional V segments, including TRBV6-2 and TRBV6-3, those segments were excluded. Roughly uniform sequencing depth across donors was assumed in presence/absence analyses, although this assumption may not hold. Compared with the roughly 720-donor mean, donors in an Asian-associated ancestry cluster had fewer N-insertions in productive TCRs, according to a later genetic analysis. According to a later analysis, most CMV-associated TCR beta chains appeared to be HLA-restricted, and the HLA associations seemed to be driven largely by CMV exposure. In a later genetic analysis, a missense DCLRE1C variant was associated with V-gene and J-gene trimming of TCR beta chains, and the association was replicated in an independent cohort. According to a later analysis, parvovirus B19, influenza, CMV and Epstein-Barr virus appeared linked to several top co-occurrence clusters. A further reported finding was that TCR beta sequences accurately predicted the HLA-A and HLA-B alleles for most subjects in the first cohort. In both the original and validation cohorts, the classifier was reported to diagnose cytomegalovirus status with high specificity and sensitivity. According to the authors, the approach could potentially be generalized to other disease states and immunological phenotypes. Compared with equally common non-associated chains, HLA-associated TCR beta chains in a later analysis were more clonally expanded and had lower generation probabilities. In a later analysis, the rate of TCR association differed among HLA loci, with DRB1 alleles having the most associated TCRs and HLA-C alleles having the fewest. Specific HLA alleles were associated with 15,000 to 20,000 TCR beta sequences at a false discovery rate of 0.05 in a later analysis. The study gave a list of around 170 TCR beta chains associated with cytomegalovirus. While some public TCRs were present in many individuals, most TCR sequences turned up only very rarely across donors. A group of highly shared sequence variants was considered likely to be a technical artifact of the sequencing pipeline. This cohort had only TCR beta chains sequenced, and the lack of alpha or paired-chain data limited which features could be detected.

Spanning cysteine to phenylalanine, the CDR3 consists of 16 amino acids. Only CDR3 DNA remains: 48 bases, in frame from the first base. V is clipped by 3 bases and J by 3 bases, and the sequence between their germline boundaries is 15 bases long. CDR1 and CDR2, per the germline V gene, are ENHRY and SYGVKD. The cohort was made up of under 800 healthy bone marrow donors. All cohort members were sampled while nominally healthy, although unrecorded immune exposures were likely present. The donor was CMV seropositive and was included in the group of some 290 seropositive cohort members. A peripheral blood sample was collected from each donor, and TCR beta sequencing was performed on peripheral blood mononuclear cells. The Qiagen DNeasy Blood Extraction Kit was used to extract genomic DNA from the blood cell samples.

Sequencing input: PBMCs. The rearrangement joined TRBV10-3 to TRBJ2-1; the D gene is perhaps TRBD2, on 7 matching bases. The origin of this receptor is a woman in her forties in good health and CMV-seropositive. CDR3 sequence: CAISEGGAIGYNEQFF. At the DNA level, the sequence is TGTGCCATCAGTGAAGGGGGGGCCATCGGCTACAATGAGCAGTTCTTC.